The 32 T cell receptor beta chains reported below all come from one sample, sequenced in a study of blood T cell repertoires in COVID-19. Sequencing used immunoSEQ multiplex PCR; TCRdb keeps in-frame clones, though not all of them. The table records 75,000 to 100,000 clones, 81% of them present only once. Sequencing was carried out using peripheral blood. The receptors stem from a man between 60 and 75 years old with acute or convalescent COVID-19.

V is TRBV4-3 and J is TRBJ2-3; 8 nucleotides align to TRBD1. CDR1 is LGHNA, CDR2 YSLEER, per germline. The CDR3 contains 17 residues. Germline trimming cut 2 bases from V and 5 bases from J; bases unmatched to any gene: 12. The CDR3 spells CASSQYDRGFHIDTQYF. For the CDR3, the DNA is TGCGCCAGCAGCCAATACGACAGGGGATTTCATATAGATACGCAGTATTTT.

The CDR3 bases are TGTGCCTGGAGCGCCGGACAGGGTCATCAGCCCCAGCATTTT. Translation: CAWSAGQGHQPQHF. This chain connects TRBV30 to TRBJ1-5; 8 bases are a match to TRBD1. Losses at the gene ends were 3 bases for V and 5 bases for J; bases not matched to a gene: 6. CDR1 and CDR2 from the germline V gene are GTSNPN and SVGIG (reference sequence). This CDR3 is built from 14 residues.

The chain employs TRBV5-6 and TRBJ2-3; D is possibly TRBD1 (5 bases). The CDR3 spans 15 residues. Between the trimmed V and J ends, which lost 1 base and 2 bases, there was a span of 11 bases. The germline CDR1 and CDR2 sequences are SGHDT and YYEEEE. CDR3 nucleotide sequence: TGTGCCAGCAGCTTGTGGCCCAGGGACACAGATACGCAGTATTTT. This translates into CASSLWPRDTDTQYF.

This clone has more than one count but fewer than ten. CDR3 DNA: TGTGCCAGCAGTGAGGGAAACGGCTACACCTTC. It translates to CASSEGNGYTF. The chain links TRBV12-3 or TRBV12-4 to TRBJ1-2; D is undetermined. Trimming shortened V by 5 bases and J by 8 bases, and 9 bases separated the two germline ends. CDR3 length: 11 residues.

The chain carries TRBV6-5 and TRBJ1-1; 8 bases are shared with TRBD1. This CDR3 is built from 14 residues. Germline V CDR1 and CDR2: MNHEY, SVGAGI. V lost 5 bases, J lost 8 bases, and 10 bases stayed unmatched. CDR3 sequence reads: CASSQTGVKREAFF. DNA for the CDR3: TGTGCCAGCAGTCAGACAGGGGTTAAAAGGGAAGCTTTCTTT.

Within the sample, this clone is large. The chain employs TRBV9 and TRBJ1-2, with TRBD1 matching 12 bases. J lost 7 bases, V lost 1 base, and 8 bases had no gene match. Looked up from germline, CDR1 is SGDLS and CDR2 is YYNGEE. The length of the CDR3 is 16 residues. CDR3 sequence: CASSVNQGQGAFGYTF. The DNA of the CDR3 is TGTGCCAGCAGCGTAAACCAGGGACAGGGGGCGTTTGGCTACACCTTC. Supplemented by reference TRBV9 and TRBJ1-2, the full variable domain reads DSGVTQTPKHLITATGQRVTLRCSPRSGDLSVYWYQQSLDQGLQFLIQYYNGEERAKGNILERFSAQQFPDLHSELNLSSLELGDSALYFCASSVNQGQGAFGYTFGSGTRLTVV.

The chain is built from TRBV13 and TRBJ1-2, with 7 positions matching TRBD1. Germline values: CDR1 PRHDT, CDR2 FYEKMQ (reference sequence). The CDR3 loop spans 15 amino acids. J gave up 4 bases and V 4 bases, and 9 bases lay outside the gene matches. CDR3: CASSSQTGTAYGYTF. CDR3 coding DNA: TGTGCCAGCAGCTCCCAGACAGGGACCGCCTATGGCTACACCTTC.

CDR3 nucleotide sequence: TGTGCCAGCAGCTTCTTCGGTACGGTCACCGGGGAGCTGTTTTTT. Translating it yields CASSFFGTVTGELFF. V gene TRBV7-9 combines with J gene TRBJ2-2; D is unclear. The CDR3 consists of 15 residues. Trimming took off 3 bases at V and 4 bases at J, with 12 bases between the two ends. The germline CDR1 and CDR2 sequences are SEHNR and FQNEAQ (reference sequence).

J is TRBJ1-3 and V is TRBV7-9, with D perhaps matching TRBD1 (6 bases). With 5 bases removed from V and 1 base from J, the gap between germline ends came to 12 bases. The germline CDR1 and CDR2 sequences are SEHNR and FQNEAQ (reference sequence). The CDR3 is made up of 15 amino acids. In DNA form, the CDR3 reads TGTGCCAGCAGCAACCCGACAGGTTCTGGAAACACCATATATTTT. It encodes CASSNPTGSGNTIYF.

The chain couples TRBV5-4 to TRBJ1-6; no clear D gene. From germline, CDR1 is SGHNT and CDR2 YYREEE (reference sequence). Deletions cut 4 bases from V and 0 bases from J, with 14 bases between. This CDR3 is 17 amino acids long. The CDR3 spells CASSPTPGSSYNSPLHF. The DNA for the CDR3 is TGTGCCAGCAGCCCTACCCCCGGTAGCTCCTATAATTCACCCCTCCACTTT. Based on the CDR3 plus reference TRBV5-4 and TRBJ1-6, the full variable domain is ETGVTQSPTHLIKTRGQQVTLRCSSQSGHNTVSWYQQALGQGPQFIFQYYREEENGRGNFPPRFSGLQFPNYSSELNVNALELDDSALYLCASSPTPGSSYNSPLHFGNGTRLTVT.

The V and J genes are TRBV6-5 and TRBJ1-3, with a possible D match to TRBD1 (6 bases). Germline CDR1 and CDR2: MNHEY and SVGAGI. The CDR3 extends over 16 amino acids. Trimming stripped 0 bases from V and 0 bases from J, with 9 bases between. CDR3 region: CASSYSGADSGNTIYF. DNA for the CDR3: TGTGCCAGCAGTTACTCGGGGGCGGACTCTGGAAACACCATATATTTT.

This clone was seen once. This sequence joins TRBV6-5 and TRBJ2-7; D may be TRBD1 (6 bases). The CDR3 totals 15 residues. V dropped 6 bases and J dropped 2 bases, with 17 bases sitting between them. Germline loops: CDR1 MNHEY, CDR2 SVGAGI. The CDR3 coding sequence is TGTGCCAGCAGGCCGGACAGAGCAACTCCCTACGAGCAGTACTTC. It translates to CASRPDRATPYEQYF.

This clone was seen repeatedly, ten times or more. The identical CDR3 is also encoded by other nucleotide sequences in the sample. V gene TRBV7-8 combines with J gene TRBJ2-5, with D possibly TRBD1 on 6 matching bases. V lost 1 base and J lost 4, with 13 bases in between. The germline gives CDR1 SGHVS, CDR2 FQNEAQ. The CDR3 is 15 residues long. The DNA of the CDR3 is TGTGCCAGCAGCTTAGGGGGGCAAGGGAGAGAGACCCAGTACTTC. Translation gives CASSLGGQGRETQYF.

V gene TRBV7-9 combines with J gene TRBJ2-2; 10 nucleotides match TRBD1. V dropped 5 bases and J dropped 6; count of bases not matched to a gene: 3. This CDR3 has 14 amino acids. Germline V gene lookup returns CDR1 SEHNR and CDR2 FQNEAQ (reference sequence). CDR3 sequence: CASSPGQGSGELFF. CDR3 DNA sequence: TGTGCCAGCAGCCCGGGACAGGGGTCCGGGGAGCTGTTTTTT.

This sequence joins TRBV18 and TRBJ2-5; 7 nucleotides line up with TRBD1. V lost 7 bases to trimming and J lost 1 base; unmatched junction nucleotides: 3. Germline loops: CDR1 KGHSH, CDR2 LQKENI. CDR3 size: 13 residues. In DNA form, the CDR3 reads TGTGCCAGCTACCGGGACAGCCAAGAGACCCAGTACTTC. Residues: CASYRDSQETQYF.

The chain carries TRBV6-6 and TRBJ2-7, with 8 positions matching TRBD2. Per germline, CDR1 MNHNY and CDR2 SVGAGI (reference sequence). CDR3 size: 14 residues. With 0 bases clipped from V and 2 bases from J, the junction kept 0 bases outside the gene matches. CDR3 loop: CASSYSRGAYEQYF. CDR3 nucleotides: TGTGCCAGCAGTTACTCGCGGGGGGCCTACGAGCAGTACTTC.

The chain couples TRBV18 to TRBJ2-1, with 8 bases matching TRBD2. This CDR3 spans 16 amino acids. The V gene's germline CDR1 is KGHSH and CDR2 LQKENI. The J segment lost 0 bases and the V segment lost 0 bases, leaving 1 base of the junction unmatched. Written as DNA, the CDR3 is TGTGCCAGCTCACCACCCGCGGGAGGCTCCTACAATGAGCAGTTCTTC. This codes for CASSPPAGGSYNEQFF.

The rearrangement uses TRBV6-5 and TRBJ2-3; TRBD2 might be the D (6 bases). The CDR3 length is 15 residues. The V end was cut by 2 bases, the J end by 4 bases, with 13 bases between. The V gene's germline CDR1 is MNHEY and CDR2 SVGAGI. As DNA, the CDR3 is TGTGCCAGCAGTTACGGCGGGAATCGGGCAGATACGCAGTATTTT. Its translation: CASSYGGNRADTQYF.

V and J are TRBV10-3 and TRBJ1-3, with 8 positions matching TRBD1. Germline assignment: CDR1 ENHRY and CDR2 SYGVKD. The CDR3 is 18 amino acids. The junction had 11 bases not matched to a gene; V was cut back by 4 bases and J by 0 bases. CDR3 nucleotide sequence: TGTGCCATCAGTGGGACAGGGAATTACGGACCCTCTGGAAACACCATATATTTT. Its protein is CAISGTGNYGPSGNTIYF.

The chain recombines TRBV12-3 or TRBV12-4 with TRBJ1-2, with D unclear. Trimming cost V 1 base and J 8 bases, with 8 bases left between them. The CDR3 is 12 amino acids. CDR3 amino acids: CASSLGWHGYTF. CDR3 nucleotides: TGTGCCAGCAGTTTAGGTTGGCACGGCTACACCTTC.

The chain carries TRBV12-3 or TRBV12-4 and TRBJ2-5, with D perhaps matching TRBD2 (5 bases). V was shortened by 4 bases and J by 5 bases, with 5 bases between the two germline ends. There are 11 residues in the CDR3. The CDR3 loop is CASSSGETQYF. DNA of the CDR3: TGTGCCAGCAGTTCGGGGGAGACCCAGTACTTC.

V is TRBV7-8 and J is TRBJ1-6; D may be TRBD1 (5 bases). The CDR3 consists of 13 residues. The V end lost 1 base, the J end lost 14 bases, and 12 bases lay between the germline ends. Per the germline V gene, CDR1 is SGHVS and CDR2 is FQNEAQ. CDR3 sequence reads: CASSLETRGTLHF. The CDR3 nucleotides are TGTGCCAGCAGCTTAGAAACGCGGGGGACCCTCCACTTT.

The V and J genes are TRBV5-1 and TRBJ1-1; D possibly corresponds to TRBD1 (6 bases). Trimming left V 4 bases short and J 5 bases short, with 18 bases between. This CDR3 comprises 15 residues. Looked up from germline, CDR1 is SGHRS and CDR2 is YFSETQ. The CDR3 region has the DNA TGCGCCAGCAGCGAAATTAGGCAGGGGACGACTGAAGCTTTCTTT. Translation: CASSEIRQGTTEAFF.

The V gene is TRBV9, the J gene TRBJ2-7; TRBD1 aligns across 9 bases. V lost 4 bases to trimming and J lost 1 base; unmatched junction nucleotides: 6. In germline, CDR1 is SGDLS, CDR2 YYNGEE. The CDR3 totals 15 residues. The CDR3 region is CASSPQTGGSYEQYF. The CDR3 DNA sequence: TGTGCCAGCAGCCCACAGACAGGGGGGTCCTACGAGCAGTACTTC.

V gene TRBV7-6 combines with J gene TRBJ1-6; D not certain. The CDR3 spans 13 residues. The germline V and J ends were trimmed by 0 bases and 14 bases, with 11 bases remaining between them. Germline CDR1 is SGHVS and CDR2 is FNYEAQ. CDR3 DNA sequence: TGTGCCAGCAGCTTAGCGCTAATCACCGCCCTCCACTTT. It specifies CASSLALITALHF.

The CDR3 spells CASSEVGTVYEQYF. CDR3 coding DNA: TGTGCCAGCAGTGAGGTTGGCACAGTTTACGAGCAGTACTTC. This chain uses TRBV6-1 with TRBJ2-7; unclear D gene. Trimming stripped 3 bases from V and 4 bases from J, with 13 bases between. Germline-derived CDR1 and CDR2 are MNHNS and SASEGT. The CDR3 totals 14 residues.

This chain uses TRBV20-1 with TRBJ2-3; TRBD2 is a possible D gene (6 bases). The CDR3 runs to 13 residues. The V end was cut by 3 bases, the J end by 5 bases, with 12 bases between. Germline V gene lookup returns CDR1 DFQATT and CDR2 SNEGSKA (reference sequence). CDR3 DNA: TGCAGTGCTAGTTCGGACTACGGAGATACGCAGTATTTT. It is translated as CSASSDYGDTQYF.

This clone has only a few counts. The genes are TRBV5-1 and TRBJ2-3, with TRBD1 matching 9 bases. The CDR3 loop spans 16 amino acids. Germline V lookup: CDR1 SGHRS, CDR2 YFSETQ. Germline trimming cut 0 bases from V and 4 bases from J; bases unmatched to any gene: 6. The CDR3 spells CASSLDGQGFADTQYF. The DNA of the CDR3 is TGCGCCAGCAGCTTGGACGGACAGGGGTTTGCAGATACGCAGTATTTT.

The chain carries TRBV7-8 and TRBJ1-1, with a possible D match to TRBD1 (5 bases). CDR3 length: 11 residues. The germline V and J ends were trimmed by 0 bases and 12 bases, with 8 bases remaining between them. From germline, CDR1 is SGHVS and CDR2 FQNEAQ. CDR3 amino acids: CASSLAGVTFF. In DNA form, the CDR3 reads TGTGCCAGCAGCTTAGCAGGGGTTACTTTCTTT.

This clone appeared a single time. The gene calls are TRBV18 and TRBJ2-2; tentatively, D is TRBD2 (6 bases). Deletions cut 1 base from V and 5 bases from J, with 11 bases between. The CDR3 has 15 residues. Per the germline V gene, CDR1 is KGHSH and CDR2 is LQKENI. The CDR3 region is CASSPRGGSTGELFF. The CDR3, as DNA: TGTGCCAGCTCACCACGGGGAGGATCAACCGGGGAGCTGTTTTTT.

This chain connects TRBV12-3 or TRBV12-4 to TRBJ1-2; D might be TRBD1 (6 bases). CDR3 length equals 12 residues. Trimming removed 10 bases at V and 4 bases at J, with 13 bases between. CDR3 loop: CATSKDSYGYTF. The CDR3 nucleotides are TGTGCCACCTCCAAGGACAGCTATGGCTACACCTTC.

The chain links TRBV21-1 to TRBJ2-1; TRBD2, the table's D call, was not compared with the DNA. TRBV21-1 is tagged as a pseudogene. This CDR3 comprises 13 residues. CDR3 in DNA: TGTGCCAGCAGCAAAGTCGGCTACAATGAGCAGTTCTTC. As protein: CASSKVGYNEQFF.